The 2 T cell receptor beta chains reported below all come from one sample, sequenced in a study of blood T cell repertoires in COVID-19. Produced via immunoSEQ multiplex PCR; TCRdb's table is partial and in-frame only. The sample shows about 310,000 clones, roughly nine tenths of them seen only once. The sample was peripheral blood. The receptors were sampled from a man between 18 and 29 years old with active or convalescent COVID-19.

This sequence joins TRBV6-5 and TRBJ1-4, with TRBD1 matching over 8 bases. The V segment lost 6 bases and the J segment 4 bases; nucleotides outside the gene matches: 4. This CDR3 has 14 amino acids. CDR1 is MNHEY, CDR2 SVGAGI, per germline. The CDR3 sequence: CASRTGQGNEKLFF. CDR3 DNA sequence: TGTGCCAGCAGGACCGGACAGGGTAATGAAAAACTGTTTTTT.

CDR3 coding DNA: TGTGCCACCAGCAGAGATCGGGTCGGAGTAGTCTACGAGCAGTACTTC. This gives the protein CATSRDRVGVVYEQYF. This chain uses TRBV15 with TRBJ2-7; D gene ambiguous. The CDR3 has 16 amino acids. V dropped 0 bases and J dropped 3 bases, with 15 bases sitting between them. CDR1 LNHNV and CDR2 YYDKDF come from the germline V gene (reference sequence).